This TCR beta chain comes out of a study of blood T cell repertoires in COVID-19. Overall study: Sources were T cells, B-cell-depleted T cells, or PBMCs; the material itself was cDNA or gDNA.

In the original analysis: The authors estimated nucleated cell counts from reference gene primer amplification. Using immunoSEQ multiplex PCR, the repertoire was profiled, and TCRdb retains in-frame clones only, with some absent. V, J and clone size derive from that table, while D and trimming were established from the DNA sequence. The sample lists about 120,000 clones; about 79% were seen once. Trimming shortened V by 6 bases and J by 4 bases, and 10 bases separated the two germline ends. This CDR3 comprises 13 residues. Germline CDR1 and CDR2: LNHDA and SQIVND (reference sequence). This TCR came from a man aged 40-49 years with active or convalescent COVID-19. V is TRBV19 and J is TRBJ2-1; D unresolved. The sequencing input was peripheral blood. Here the CDR3 reads CASSLDSYNEQFF. The CDR3 coding sequence is TGTGCCAGTAGCCTAGACTCGTACAATGAGCAGTTCTTC.